This TCR beta chain was recovered during a study of OX40 agonist ivuxolimab in advanced cancers. In the study overall: Those enrolled were 82.7% male, with a mean age of approximately 60 years and ages from roughly 20 to 85.

This CDR3 contains 16 residues. The germline gives CDR1 MGHRA, CDR2 YSYEKL. With V trimmed by 2 bases and J by 6 bases, 10 bases remained unmatched. Study-wide results and caveats: More expanded clones were seen, on average, in CD8+ T cells than in CD4+.

Patients were ineligible given autoimmune disease history or systemic immunosuppression. About this clone: The target antigen is unknown.

Only in-frame clones appear in the TCRdb table, and some are missing; sequencing was by immunoSEQ multiplex PCR. The table has tens of thousands of clones, 85% to 95% seen once. This sample comprised CD4+ or CD8+ T cells sorted from blood, obtained in a trial of the OX40 agonist ivuxolimab. The J gene is TRBJ2-7, the V gene TRBV4-1; 10 bases map to TRBD1. The clonotype originates from an adult with an advanced solid tumor such as melanoma, head and neck, liver or kidney cancer. The CDR3 protein is CASSQIPGQGTVEQYF. DNA of the CDR3: TGCGCCAGCAGCCAAATTCCGGGACAGGGGACGGTCGAGCAGTACTTC.